A single sample gave rise to the 9 T cell receptor beta chains below, sequenced in a study of cytomegalovirus exposure and HLA in healthy donors. PCR was performed using 60 Vbeta and 13 Jbeta primers. The repertoire was sequenced with immunoSEQ multiplex PCR; TCRdb's copy has only in-frame clones and lacks some. This sample yields roughly 150,000 clones, of which about 80% are seen a single time; around 5.4% belongs to the top ten. The sample comprised PBMCs. All receptors derive from a man younger than 40 in good health and CMV-seropositive.

The chain carries TRBV2 and TRBJ2-3, with TRBD1 as a possible D gene (6 bases). The CDR3 length is 16 residues. Trimming took 6 bases from V and 8 from J, leaving 24 bases between them. CDR1 and CDR2 from the germline V gene are SNHLY and FYNNEI. CDR3 DNA: TGTGCCAGCAGCCCTAAGGGATTAGGGGGAGTCCGTACGCAGTATTTT. It codes for CASSPKGLGGVRTQYF.

The V gene is TRBV7-8, the J gene TRBJ2-7; TRBD2 matches at 7 bases. The J segment lost 4 bases and the V segment lost 3 bases, leaving 6 bases of the junction unmatched. This CDR3 is 14 amino acids long. The germline gives CDR1 SGHVS, CDR2 FQNEAQ. The CDR3 loop reads CASSLAGAGYEQYF. Here the CDR3 DNA reads TGTGCCAGCAGCTTGGCGGGAGCGGGGTACGAGCAGTACTTC.

The V gene is TRBV29-1, the J gene TRBJ2-5; perhaps TRBD2 as D (5 bases). The J call may be mistaken, given a closer DNA end match to TRBJ2-7. There are 17 residues in the CDR3. Germline loops: CDR1 SQVTM, CDR2 ANQGSEA. CDR3 in DNA: TGCAGCGTTGAAGATCGGGGTGAAACCAGGTTCTCGTACGAGCAGTACTTC. As protein: CSVEDRGETRFSYEQYF.

The V call is TRBV25-1, the J call TRBJ1-4, with D possibly matching TRBD1 (5 bases). Germline-derived CDR1 and CDR2 are MGHDK and SYGVNS. Between the trimmed V and J ends, which lost 3 bases and 5 bases, there was a span of 13 bases. The CDR3 is made up of 15 amino acids. CDR3 sequence (DNA): TGTGCCAGCAGTGATGCGGGGGGGTCCAATGAAAAACTGTTTTTT. This encodes CASSDAGGSNEKLFF. Variable domain in full (rest from reference TRBV25-1 and TRBJ1-4): EADIYQTPRYLVIGTGKKITLECSQTMGHDKMYWYQQDPGMELHLIHYSYGVNSTEKGDLSSESTVSRIRTEHFPLTLESARPSHTSQYLCASSDAGGSNEKLFFGSGTQLSVL.

The CDR3 DNA reads TGTGCCAGCAGTTCCTACAGGGGCGGGCAAAGGGCCTACGAGCAGTACTTC. It is translated as CASSSYRGGQRAYEQYF. The genes are TRBV28 and TRBJ2-7; TRBD1 agrees at 7 bases. The CDR3 extends over 17 amino acids. CDR1 and CDR2 from the germline V gene are MDHEN and SYDVKM. Trimming at V came to 4 bases and at J to 2 bases, leaving 14 bases not matched to a gene.

The chain is built from TRBV27 and TRBJ1-4; the match to TRBD1 covers 8 bases. The CDR3 totals 17 residues. J was trimmed by 0 bases and V by 8 bases; bases with no gene match: 11. Germline V gives CDR1 MNHEY, CDR2 SMNVEV (reference sequence). CDR3: CASSLRTGLTTNEKLFF. The CDR3 DNA reads as TGTGCCAGCTCCCTTCGGACAGGGCTGACAACTAATGAAAAACTGTTTTTT.

The chain employs TRBV10-2 and TRBJ1-1; tentative D call: TRBD1 (5 bases). The ends were cut back, 6 bases at V and 0 bases at J, with 8 bases in the middle. Looked up from germline, CDR1 is WSHSY and CDR2 is SAAADI. The CDR3 has 13 residues. The CDR3 protein is CASSGGVNTEAFF. DNA for the CDR3: TGCGCCAGCAGCGGGGGAGTGAACACTGAAGCTTTCTTT.

The CDR3 sequence: CASSRQGAYEQYF. In nucleotides, the CDR3 is TGTGCCAGCAGCCGACAGGGGGCCTACGAGCAGTACTTC. The chain links TRBV5-4 to TRBJ2-7; 9 bases map to TRBD1. V was clipped by 4 bases and J by 2 bases; unmatched bases: 1. Germline lookup yields CDR1 SGHNT and CDR2 YYREEE (reference sequence). This CDR3 is built from 13 residues.

This clone was seen more than once but under ten times. The chain is built from TRBV27 and TRBJ1-1; 9 bases are a match to TRBD1. In germline, CDR1 is MNHEY, CDR2 SMNVEV (reference sequence). This CDR3 comprises 15 residues. After removal of 7 bases from V and 11 bases from J, the junction contained 17 bases not matched to a gene. The CDR3 spells CASTSRTQGAFRAFF. Written as DNA, the CDR3 is TGTGCCAGCACCTCCCGTACACAGGGGGCCTTCAGGGCTTTCTTT.